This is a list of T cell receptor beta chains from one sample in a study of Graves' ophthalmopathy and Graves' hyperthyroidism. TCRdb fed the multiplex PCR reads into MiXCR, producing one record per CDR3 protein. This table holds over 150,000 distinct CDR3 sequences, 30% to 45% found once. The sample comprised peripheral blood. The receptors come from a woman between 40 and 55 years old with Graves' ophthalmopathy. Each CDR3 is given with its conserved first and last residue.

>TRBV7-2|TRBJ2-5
CASSLATFTSDRQETQYF
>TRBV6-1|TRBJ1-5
CASSGAGRIHNQPQHF
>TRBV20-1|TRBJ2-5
CSARTAQETQYF
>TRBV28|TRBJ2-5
CASRSQETQYF
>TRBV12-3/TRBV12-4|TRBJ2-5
CASSPDRGWETQYF
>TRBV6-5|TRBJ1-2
CASSYSALTYGYTF
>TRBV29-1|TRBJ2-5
CSVVSLGGRETQYF
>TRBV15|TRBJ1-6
CATSRDLGDSPLHF
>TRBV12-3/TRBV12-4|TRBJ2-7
CASSFGESYEQYF
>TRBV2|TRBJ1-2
CASSEPPGYTF
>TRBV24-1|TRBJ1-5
CATSDPTGVQPQHF
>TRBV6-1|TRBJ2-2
CASSQSGTGFLPGGGELFF
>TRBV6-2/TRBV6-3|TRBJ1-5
CASSYFHRDQPQHF
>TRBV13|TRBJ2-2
CASSIRDRGRTGELFF
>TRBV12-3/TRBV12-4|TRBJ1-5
CASSPTGINQPQHF
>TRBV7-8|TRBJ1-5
CASSLVRNQPQHF
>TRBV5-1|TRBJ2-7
CASSTSGSGYEQYF
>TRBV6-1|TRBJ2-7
CASRGGERYEQYF
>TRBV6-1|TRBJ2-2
CASRERASGELFF
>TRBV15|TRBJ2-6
CATSSRPISGANVLTF
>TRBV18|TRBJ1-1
CASSPGDTEAFF
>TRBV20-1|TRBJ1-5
CSASPGFHSNQPQHF
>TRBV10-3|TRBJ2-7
CATGDREPYEQYF
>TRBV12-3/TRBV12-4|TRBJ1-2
CASSLVPGNYGYTF
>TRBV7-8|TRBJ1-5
CASSLVGEGNQPQHF
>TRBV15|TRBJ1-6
CATSRDRLDSTNSPLHF
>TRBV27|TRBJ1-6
CASSFRRDARNSPLHF
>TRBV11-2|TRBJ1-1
CASSLGIALGMNTEAFF
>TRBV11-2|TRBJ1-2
CASSPGQGVPTNGYTF
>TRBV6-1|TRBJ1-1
CASKTDRDLFMNTEAFF
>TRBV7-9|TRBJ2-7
CASSPSVAAYEQYF
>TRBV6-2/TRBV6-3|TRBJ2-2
CASSYSIAASTNTGELFF
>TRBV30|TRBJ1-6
CAWSQRESPLHF
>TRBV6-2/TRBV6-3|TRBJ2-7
CASSDSPYEQYF
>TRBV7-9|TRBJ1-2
CASSFGRIHLNYGYTF
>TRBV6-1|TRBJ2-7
CASSIRPTYEQYF
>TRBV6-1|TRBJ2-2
CARSSNTGELFF
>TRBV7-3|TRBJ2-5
CASSLSTEETQYF
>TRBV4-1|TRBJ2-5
CASSPHLGVETQYF
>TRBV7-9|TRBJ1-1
CASSLPQVNTEAFF
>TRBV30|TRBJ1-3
CAWSVSSGNTIYF
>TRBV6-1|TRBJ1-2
CASSPAVGGYGYTF
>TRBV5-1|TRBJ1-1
CASGRTGVDTEAFF
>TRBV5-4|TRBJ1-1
CASSPTGGLNTEAFF
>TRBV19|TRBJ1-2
CASTTEFYGYTF
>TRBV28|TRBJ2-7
CASSLMASSYEQYF
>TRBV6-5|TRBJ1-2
CASSSTDLGSKFYGYTF
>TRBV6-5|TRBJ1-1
CASKTYGQYAEAFF
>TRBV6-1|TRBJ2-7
CASSEGSGVWEQYF
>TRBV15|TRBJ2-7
CATSRERDPSYEQYF
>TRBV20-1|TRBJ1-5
CSAGLQGKNQPQHF
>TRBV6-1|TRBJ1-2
CASSGGTGRNGYTF
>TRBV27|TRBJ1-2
CASSFSHGGYTF
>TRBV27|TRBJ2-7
CASSLGTSAYEQYF
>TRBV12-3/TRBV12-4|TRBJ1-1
CASSFGQPSEAFF
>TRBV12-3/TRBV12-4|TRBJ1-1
CASSLWGDETEAFF
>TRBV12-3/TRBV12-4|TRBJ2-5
CASRQTSGGAQETQYF